The 25 T cell receptor beta chains presented below share a single source sample, sequenced in a study of blood T cell repertoires in COVID-19. Some clones are missing from TCRdb's copy, which holds only in-frame ones; the method was immunoSEQ multiplex PCR. The sample holds 210,000 or so clones; roughly four fifths are singletons and the top ten take around 5.5%. The sample was peripheral blood. Receptors were obtained from a woman aged 70-85 years with active or convalescent COVID-19.

This rearrangement joins TRBV10-2 to TRBJ2-1; 11 nucleotides agree with TRBD2. V lost 8 bases to trimming and J lost 4 bases; unmatched junction nucleotides: 7. Looked up from germline, CDR1 is WSHSY and CDR2 is SAAADI. This CDR3 is built from 15 residues. The CDR3 nucleotides read TGCGCCAGCGGCCTCCTAGCGGGAGGATACAATGAGCAGTTCTTC. Amino acid sequence: CASGLLAGGYNEQFF.

This clone has just one count. The chain has TRBV7-6 and TRBJ2-1; TRBD2 aligns across 10 bases. Per germline, CDR1 SGHVS and CDR2 FNYEAQ. This CDR3 is built from 13 residues. The junction had 2 bases not matched to a gene; V was cut back by 4 bases and J by 8 bases. CDR3 DNA sequence: TGTGCCAGCAGCTGGAGCGGGAGGGATGAGCAGTTCTTC. Translation: CASSWSGRDEQFF.

The V gene is TRBV6-5, the J gene TRBJ2-3; possible D gene TRBD1, 6 bases. V gave up 6 bases and J gave up 1 base, with 14 bases separating them. The CDR3 contains 15 residues. Germline assignment: CDR1 MNHEY and CDR2 SVGAGI. In DNA, the CDR3 is TGTGCCAGCAGCCCCAGGGGATCTGGCACAGATACGCAGTATTTT. Translated: CASSPRGSGTDTQYF.

The chain combines TRBV9 with TRBJ1-4, with D possibly being TRBD1 (5 bases). Trimming pared 5 bases from V and 6 bases from J, leaving 17 bases between. The CDR3 length is 15 residues. The germline V gene encodes CDR1 SGDLS and CDR2 YYNGEE. In DNA form, the CDR3 reads TGTGCCAGCAGTATATCCGGGACTAGGGATGAAAAACTGTTTTTT. It codes for CASSISGTRDEKLFF.

The J gene is TRBJ1-1, the V gene TRBV12-3 or TRBV12-4; D is unresolved. V lost 8 bases and J 6 bases, leaving 13 bases between the germline ends. This CDR3 comprises 12 residues. The CDR3 bases are TGTGCCAGCGGAGGAGGGAGGTCTGAAGCTTTCTTT. Amino acids: CASGGGRSEAFF.

For the CDR3, the DNA is TGTGCCAGCAGCCGACTGAACCAGCAAGAGACCCAGTACTTC. This sequence encodes CASSRLNQQETQYF. This chain connects TRBV3-1 (or the pseudogene TRBV3-2) to TRBJ2-5; D uncertain. V gave up 4 bases and J gave up 2 bases, with 11 bases separating them. The germline V gene has CDR1 LGHDT and CDR2 YNNKEL (reference sequence). CDR3 length: 14 amino acids.

As to this clone: At the DNA level, this CDR3 is encoded by other sequences in the same sample as well. The chain combines TRBV18 with TRBJ1-5; 7 bases fit TRBD1. Germline V gene data show CDR1 as KGHSH and CDR2 as LQKENI. Trimming cost V 3 bases and J 4 bases; bases outside gene matches: 0. CDR3 size: 13 residues. CDR3 sequence (DNA): TGTGCCAGCTCACCGACAGGGAATCAGCCCCAGCATTTT. Its translation: CASSPTGNQPQHF.

The chain recombines TRBV6-5 with TRBJ2-5, with TRBD1 matching 8 bases. This CDR3 is built from 14 residues. V gave up 7 bases and J gave up 1 base; unmatched junction bases: 5. Germline V gene data show CDR1 as MNHEY and CDR2 as SVGAGI. CDR3 protein: CASKPQGAQETQYF. CDR3 nucleotides: TGTGCCAGCAAACCTCAGGGGGCCCAAGAGACCCAGTACTTC.

This chain joins TRBV4-2 and TRBJ2-5; D call uncertain. Trimming pared 0 bases from V and 2 bases from J, leaving 10 bases between. Germline V gene lookup returns CDR1 LGHNA and CDR2 YNFKEQ. This CDR3 has 15 amino acids. CDR3 in amino acids: CASSQERNLQETQYF. The DNA of the CDR3 is TGTGCCAGCAGCCAAGAGCGTAACTTACAAGAGACCCAGTACTTC.

J is TRBJ2-5 and V is TRBV28; D might be TRBD1 (5 bases). The CDR3 consists of 17 residues. V lost 4 bases and J 3 bases, leaving 21 bases between the germline ends. Germline V gene lookup returns CDR1 MDHEN and CDR2 SYDVKM. The CDR3 sequence: CASSWGVGNSRKETQYF. In DNA form, the CDR3 reads TGTGCCAGCAGTTGGGGCGTCGGAAATAGCCGCAAAGAGACCCAGTACTTC.

V gene TRBV7-9 combines with J gene TRBJ1-4; D perhaps matches TRBD1 (5 bases). Germline V gene data show CDR1 as SEHNR and CDR2 as FQNEAQ (reference sequence). V was shortened by 5 bases and J by 7 bases, with 11 bases between the two germline ends. The CDR3 is made up of 13 amino acids. The DNA of the CDR3 is TGTGCCAGCAGCACCTTACAGGTTGAAAAACTGTTTTTT. This encodes CASSTLQVEKLFF.

The chain combines TRBV5-1 with TRBJ2-7; D may be TRBD2 (5 bases). Trimming took off 4 bases at V and 0 bases at J, with 11 bases between the two ends. Germline values: CDR1 SGHRS, CDR2 YFSETQ. The CDR3 covers 14 residues. In nucleotides, the CDR3 is TGCGCCAGCAGCAGGAGCGGCCTCTCCTACGAGCAGTACTTC. This encodes CASSRSGLSYEQYF.

This rearrangement joins TRBV5-4 to TRBJ2-5, with 10 positions matching TRBD1. The CDR3 has 15 residues. The germline V gene has CDR1 SGHNT and CDR2 YYREEE (reference sequence). V shed 6 bases, J shed 2 bases, and the junction held 7 bases outside the gene matches. This chain's CDR3 is CASTVDRGRQETQYF. CDR3 coding DNA: TGTGCCAGCACCGTGGACAGGGGGAGGCAAGAGACCCAGTACTTC. Combining the CDR3 with reference TRBV5-4 and TRBJ2-5 gives the whole variable domain ETGVTQSPTHLIKTRGQQVTLRCSSQSGHNTVSWYQQALGQGPQFIFQYYREEENGRGNFPPRFSGLQFPNYSSELNVNALELDDSALYLCASTVDRGRQETQYFGPGTRLLVL.

The chain has TRBV23-1 and TRBJ1-3; TRBD1 aligns across 10 bases. TRBV23-1 counts as an open reading frame of uncertain function. Unmatched junction bases numbered 9, after V lost 3 bases and J lost 4 bases. The CDR3 covers 17 residues. For the CDR3, the DNA is TGCGCCAGCAGTCACCGCGGGACAGGGGTAATCGGAAACACCATATATTTT. It is translated as CASSHRGTGVIGNTIYF.

The sample holds one count of this clone. J is TRBJ2-1 and V is TRBV28, with 9 bases matching TRBD1. CDR1 is MDHEN and CDR2 is SYDVKM in the germline V gene. Germline trimming cut 4 bases from V and 7 bases from J; bases unmatched to any gene: 8. The CDR3 is made up of 15 amino acids. CDR3 in DNA: TGTGCCAGCAGTTCATCCGGGACAGGGAGGAATGAGCAGTTCTTC. Protein: CASSSSGTGRNEQFF.

V usage is TRBV6-4 and J usage is TRBJ1-2, with TRBD1 matching 10 bases. CDR3 length: 15 amino acids. From germline, CDR1 is MRHNA and CDR2 SNTAGT. V shed 6 bases, J shed 5 bases, and the junction held 9 bases outside the gene matches. The CDR3 protein is CASSPRTGGYYGYTF. CDR3 nucleotides: TGTGCCAGCAGCCCCCGGACAGGGGGTTATTATGGCTACACCTTC.

This rearrangement joins TRBV18 to TRBJ2-1; 8 positions agree with TRBD1. Germline CDR1 and CDR2: KGHSH and LQKENI. The CDR3 is made up of 13 amino acids. The V gene end was trimmed by 5 bases and the J gene end by 15 bases; junction bases not matched to a gene: 12. Written as DNA, the CDR3 is TGTGCCAGCTCAGCCCGACAGGGGACCATGGGGTTCTTC. Translating gives CASSARQGTMGFF.

The chain couples TRBV6-2 or TRBV6-3 to TRBJ2-3; D is unclear. The germline V gene encodes CDR1 MNHEY and CDR2 SVGEGT. CDR3 length equals 14 residues. V lost 0 bases and J 5 bases, leaving 9 bases between the germline ends. The DNA of the CDR3 is TGTGCCAGCAGTTACTCGCGGATACGAGATACGCAGTATTTT. As protein: CASSYSRIRDTQYF.

V and J are TRBV28 and TRBJ1-4; D call uncertain. Germline V gives CDR1 MDHEN, CDR2 SYDVKM. Trimming removed 8 bases from V and 3 bases from J, with 16 bases in between. CDR3 length equals 15 residues. CDR3 nucleotides: TGTGCCAGCGATGACGCGAGACACTCTAATGAAAAACTGTTTTTT. Translation: CASDDARHSNEKLFF.

This chain joins TRBV3-1 (or the pseudogene TRBV3-2) and TRBJ2-4, with TRBD1 matching over 11 bases. CDR3 length: 14 amino acids. Germline V gives CDR1 LGHDT, CDR2 YNNKEL (reference sequence). The ends lost 4 bases at V and 6 bases at J; junction bases unmatched: 2. The CDR3 reads CASSLGQGGNIQYF. In DNA, the CDR3 is TGTGCCAGCAGCCTGGGACAGGGGGGAAACATTCAGTACTTC.

The chain uses TRBV9 and TRBJ2-1, with TRBD2 matching over 7 bases. CDR3 length: 16 residues. Germline V gene sequence: CDR1 SGDLS, CDR2 YYNGEE. The V and J ends lost 0 bases and 4 bases, in that order; junction bases with no gene match: 7. CDR3 nucleotides: TGTGCCAGCAGCGTAGACGGGCGGGAGACATACAATGAGCAGTTCTTC. Translation: CASSVDGRETYNEQFF. The full variable domain, in which reference TRBV9 and TRBJ2-1 provide the parts outside the CDR3, is DSGVTQTPKHLITATGQRVTLRCSPRSGDLSVYWYQQSLDQGLQFLIQYYNGEERAKGNILERFSAQQFPDLHSELNLSSLELGDSALYFCASSVDGRETYNEQFFGPGTRLTVL.

The chain links TRBV3-1 (or the pseudogene TRBV3-2) to TRBJ2-7; possible D gene TRBD2, 6 bases. With 4 bases removed from V and 5 bases from J, the gap between germline ends came to 9 bases. In germline, CDR1 is LGHDT, CDR2 YNNKEL (reference sequence). CDR3 length equals 12 residues. This CDR3 is CASSPRENEQYF. CDR3 DNA sequence: TGTGCCAGCAGCCCTCGGGAGAACGAGCAGTACTTC.

J is TRBJ2-1 and V is TRBV3-1 (or the pseudogene TRBV3-2); the D is unclear. The CDR3 is made up of 13 amino acids. Germline loops: CDR1 LGHDT, CDR2 YNNKEL (reference sequence). V lost 1 base and J lost 7, with 8 bases in between. The DNA of the CDR3 is TGTGCCAGCAGCCAAGCCAGGTTGAATGAGCAGTTCTTC. The encoded protein is CASSQARLNEQFF.

This clone was observed once. V usage is TRBV15 and J usage is TRBJ2-1; tentative D call: TRBD1 (6 bases). Germline V CDR1 and CDR2: LNHNV, YYDKDF (reference sequence). V shed 2 bases and J shed 9 bases, with 11 bases lying between them. The CDR3 length is 13 residues. CDR3 nucleotides: TGTGCCACCAGCAGACCCGGGACAAGTGAGCAGTTCTTC. Translating gives CATSRPGTSEQFF.

The rearrangement links TRBV25-1 to TRBJ1-4; D remains unclear. Germline CDR1 is MGHDK and CDR2 is SYGVNS. The CDR3 length is 14 residues. V lost 4 bases and J lost 5, with 11 bases in between. The CDR3 reads CASSAPPGNEKLFF. CDR3 coding DNA: TGTGCCAGCAGTGCCCCGCCAGGAAATGAAAAACTGTTTTTT.